The T cell receptor (beta chain) under discussion was sequenced for a study of beta chain features in type 1 diabetes. Points from the study as a whole: In all four CD4+ subsets, TCRB CDR3 length was significantly, moderately reduced in type 1 diabetes. Naive, central memory and regulatory TCRB repertoires appeared more similar among patients than healthy donors.

In the case of this clone: Its antigen is unidentified.

Investigators reverse transcribed all isolated RNA, so they sequenced expressed TCRB transcripts. Clones were sequenced by immunoSEQ multiplex PCR, and TCRdb holds only the in-frame ones, with some missing. The repertoire holds about 45,000 clones, with roughly 70% as singletons. The CDR3 runs 13 residues. Trimming shortened V by 6 bases and J by 4 bases, and 12 bases separated the two germline ends. From germline, CDR1 is LNHDA and CDR2 SQIVND (reference sequence). The source is a woman aged 18-35 years with type 1 diabetes. The chain is built from TRBV19 and TRBJ1-1; the D gene is possibly TRBD1 (5 bases). Sequenced: Tregs from blood. The CDR3 DNA sequence: TGTGCCAGTAGAAACCAGGGAGGCACTGAAGCTTTCTTT. Its translation is CASRNQGGTEAFF.